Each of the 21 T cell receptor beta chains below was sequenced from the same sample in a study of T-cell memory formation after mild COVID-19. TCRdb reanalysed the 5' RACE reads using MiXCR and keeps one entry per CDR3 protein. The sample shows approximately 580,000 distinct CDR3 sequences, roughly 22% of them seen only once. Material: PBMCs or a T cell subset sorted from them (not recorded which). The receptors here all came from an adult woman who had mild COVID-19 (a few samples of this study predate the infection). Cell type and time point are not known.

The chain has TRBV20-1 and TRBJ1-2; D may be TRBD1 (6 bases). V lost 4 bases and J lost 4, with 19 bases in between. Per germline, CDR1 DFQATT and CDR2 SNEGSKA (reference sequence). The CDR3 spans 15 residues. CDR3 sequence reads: CSAITTGQSTYGYTF. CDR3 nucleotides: TGCAGTGCTATTACGACCGGACAGTCGACCTATGGCTACACCTTC.

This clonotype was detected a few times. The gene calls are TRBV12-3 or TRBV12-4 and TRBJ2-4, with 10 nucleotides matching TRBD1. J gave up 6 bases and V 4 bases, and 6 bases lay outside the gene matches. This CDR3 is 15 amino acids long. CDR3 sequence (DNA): TGTGCCAGCAGTTCACGACAGGGGGCGGTAAACATTCAGTACTTC. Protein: CASSSRQGAVNIQYF.

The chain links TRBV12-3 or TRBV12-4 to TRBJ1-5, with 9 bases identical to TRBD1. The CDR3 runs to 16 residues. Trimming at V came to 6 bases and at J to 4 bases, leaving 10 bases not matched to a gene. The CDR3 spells CASRPTGTGFNQPQHF. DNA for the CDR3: TGTGCCAGCAGGCCGACCGGGACAGGGTTTAATCAGCCCCAGCATTTT.

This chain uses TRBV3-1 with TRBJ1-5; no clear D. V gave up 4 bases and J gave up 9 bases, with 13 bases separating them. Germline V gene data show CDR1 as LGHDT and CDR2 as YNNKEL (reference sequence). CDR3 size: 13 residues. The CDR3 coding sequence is TGTGCCAGCAGCCTCACCGAACTCACGCCCCAGCATTTT. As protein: CASSLTELTPQHF.

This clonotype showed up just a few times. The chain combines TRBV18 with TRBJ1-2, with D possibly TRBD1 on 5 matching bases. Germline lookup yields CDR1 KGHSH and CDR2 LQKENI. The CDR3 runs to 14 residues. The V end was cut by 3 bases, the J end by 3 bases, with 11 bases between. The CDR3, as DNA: TGTGCCAGCTCACCTGCGGGGGAGGACTATGGCTACACCTTC. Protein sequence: CASSPAGEDYGYTF. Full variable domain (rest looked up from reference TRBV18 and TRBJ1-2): NAGVMQNPRHLVRRRGQEARLRCSPMKGHSHVYWYRQLPEEGLKFMVYLQKENIIDESGMPKERFSAEFPKEGPSILRIQQVVRGDSAAYFCASSPAGEDYGYTFGSGTRLTVV.

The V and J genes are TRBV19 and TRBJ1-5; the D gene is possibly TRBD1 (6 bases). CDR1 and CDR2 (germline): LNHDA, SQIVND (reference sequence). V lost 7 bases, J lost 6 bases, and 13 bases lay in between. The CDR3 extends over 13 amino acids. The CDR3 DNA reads TGTGCCAGTAAAGGCAGGGGCGGTCAGCCCCAGCATTTT. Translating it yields CASKGRGGQPQHF.

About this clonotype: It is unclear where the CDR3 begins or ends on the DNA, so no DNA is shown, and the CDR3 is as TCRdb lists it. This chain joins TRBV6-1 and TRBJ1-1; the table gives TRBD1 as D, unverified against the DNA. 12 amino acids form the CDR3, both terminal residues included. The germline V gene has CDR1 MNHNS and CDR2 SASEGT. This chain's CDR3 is CASSVWGQGAIF.

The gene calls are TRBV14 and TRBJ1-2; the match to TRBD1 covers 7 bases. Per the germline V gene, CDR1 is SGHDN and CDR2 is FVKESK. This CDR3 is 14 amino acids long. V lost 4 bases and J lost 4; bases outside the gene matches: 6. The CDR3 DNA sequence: TGTGCCAGCAGCCTCACGGACAGGCCCTATGGCTACACCTTC. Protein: CASSLTDRPYGYTF.

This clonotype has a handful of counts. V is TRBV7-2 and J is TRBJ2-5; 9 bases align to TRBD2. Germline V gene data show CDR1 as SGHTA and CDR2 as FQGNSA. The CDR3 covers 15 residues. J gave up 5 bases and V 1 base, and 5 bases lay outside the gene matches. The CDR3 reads CASSLGRGGHETQYF. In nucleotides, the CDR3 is TGTGCCAGCAGCTTAGGGCGGGGGGGCCATGAGACCCAGTACTTC.

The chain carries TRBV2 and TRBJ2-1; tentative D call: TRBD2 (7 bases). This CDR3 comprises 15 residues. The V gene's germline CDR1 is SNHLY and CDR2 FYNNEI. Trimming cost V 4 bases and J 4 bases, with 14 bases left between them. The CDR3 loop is CASSVRGGPYNEQFF. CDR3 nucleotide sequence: TGTGCCAGCAGTGTCCGCGGGGGCCCATACAATGAGCAGTTCTTC.

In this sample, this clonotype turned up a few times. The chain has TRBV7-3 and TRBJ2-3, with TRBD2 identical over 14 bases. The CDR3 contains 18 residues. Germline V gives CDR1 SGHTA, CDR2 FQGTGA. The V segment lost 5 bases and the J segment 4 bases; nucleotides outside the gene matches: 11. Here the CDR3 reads CASSPTGTSGSWADTQYF. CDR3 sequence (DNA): TGTGCCAGCAGCCCCACCGGGACTAGCGGGAGTTGGGCAGATACGCAGTATTTT. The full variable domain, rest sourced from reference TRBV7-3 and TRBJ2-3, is GAGVSQTPSNKVTEKGKYVELRCDPISGHTALYWYRQSLGQGPEFLIYFQGTGAADDSGLPNDRFFAVRPEGSVSTLKIQRTERGDSAVYLCASSPTGTSGSWADTQYFGPGTRLTVL.

The CDR3 spells CASIRRGVYTGELFF. CDR3 nucleotide sequence: TGTGCCAGCATCCGTCGCGGGGTCTACACCGGGGAGCTGTTTTTT. The V gene is TRBV5-6, the J gene TRBJ2-2; D might be TRBD2 (6 bases). The CDR3 sequence is 15 residues long. CDR1 SGHDT and CDR2 YYEEEE come from the germline V gene. V gave up 6 bases and J gave up 3 bases, with 15 bases separating them.

The CDR3 sequence: CASSYLPTDRYGYTF. As DNA, the CDR3 is TGTGCCAGCAGTTACCTTCCTACAGACCGCTATGGCTACACCTTC. This rearrangement joins TRBV6-6 to TRBJ1-2; D not certain. V lost 2 bases and J 4 bases, leaving 14 bases between the germline ends. The CDR3 extends over 15 amino acids. From germline, CDR1 is MNHNY and CDR2 SVGAGI (reference sequence).

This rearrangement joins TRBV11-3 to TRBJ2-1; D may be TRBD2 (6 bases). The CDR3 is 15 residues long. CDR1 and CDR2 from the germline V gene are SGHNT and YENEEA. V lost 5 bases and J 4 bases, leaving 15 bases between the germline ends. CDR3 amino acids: CASSAGGGGYNEQFF. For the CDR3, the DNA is TGTGCCAGCAGCGCCGGGGGTGGGGGATACAATGAGCAGTTCTTC.

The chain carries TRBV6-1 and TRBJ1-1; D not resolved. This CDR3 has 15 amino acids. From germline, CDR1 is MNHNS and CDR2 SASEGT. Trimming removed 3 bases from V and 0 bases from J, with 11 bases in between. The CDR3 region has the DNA TGTGCCAGCAGTGACCTGTTAAAAATGAACACTGAAGCTTTCTTT. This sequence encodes CASSDLLKMNTEAFF.

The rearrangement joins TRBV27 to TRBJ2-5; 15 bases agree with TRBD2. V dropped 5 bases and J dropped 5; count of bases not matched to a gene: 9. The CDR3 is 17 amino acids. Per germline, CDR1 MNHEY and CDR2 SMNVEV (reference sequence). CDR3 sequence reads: CASSPGLAGGPTETQYF. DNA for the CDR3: TGTGCCAGCAGTCCCGGACTAGCGGGAGGGCCTACGGAGACCCAGTACTTC.

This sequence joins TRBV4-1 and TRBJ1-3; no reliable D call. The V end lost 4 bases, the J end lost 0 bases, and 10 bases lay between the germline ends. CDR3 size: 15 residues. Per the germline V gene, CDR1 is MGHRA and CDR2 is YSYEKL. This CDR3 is CASSPDSSSGNTIYF. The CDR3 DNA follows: TGCGCCAGCAGCCCCGACTCGAGCTCTGGAAACACCATATATTTT.

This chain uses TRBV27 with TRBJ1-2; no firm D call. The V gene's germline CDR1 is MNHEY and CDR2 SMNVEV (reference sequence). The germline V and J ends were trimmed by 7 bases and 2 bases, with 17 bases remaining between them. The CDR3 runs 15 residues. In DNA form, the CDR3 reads TGTGCCAGCACCAAAAAGGTTGAGGGAAACTATGGCTACACCTTC. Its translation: CASTKKVEGNYGYTF.

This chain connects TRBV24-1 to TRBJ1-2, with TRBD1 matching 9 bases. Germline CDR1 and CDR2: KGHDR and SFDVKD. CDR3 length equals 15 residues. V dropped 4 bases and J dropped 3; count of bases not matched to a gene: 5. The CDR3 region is CATSDRDREHYGYTF. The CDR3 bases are TGTGCCACCAGTGACCGGGACAGGGAACACTATGGCTACACCTTC.

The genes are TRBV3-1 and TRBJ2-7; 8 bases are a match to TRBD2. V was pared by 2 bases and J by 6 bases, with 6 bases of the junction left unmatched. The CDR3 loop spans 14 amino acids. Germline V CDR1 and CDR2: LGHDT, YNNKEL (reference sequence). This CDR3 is CASSQRAGVSEQYF. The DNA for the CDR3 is TGTGCCAGCAGCCAACGAGCGGGGGTATCCGAGCAGTACTTC.

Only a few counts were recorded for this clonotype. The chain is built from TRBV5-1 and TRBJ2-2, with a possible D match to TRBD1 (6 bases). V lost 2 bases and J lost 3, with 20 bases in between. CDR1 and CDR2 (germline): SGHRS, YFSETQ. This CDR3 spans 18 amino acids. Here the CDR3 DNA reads TGCGCCAGCAGCTTCACCCTACAGGGACGCAGGGACACCGGGGAGCTGTTTTTT. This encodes CASSFTLQGRRDTGELFF. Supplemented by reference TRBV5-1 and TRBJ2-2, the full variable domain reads KAGVTQTPRYLIKTRGQQVTLSCSPISGHRSVSWYQQTPGQGLQFLFEYFSETQRNKGNFPGRFSGRQFSNSRSEMNVSTLELGDSALYLCASSFTLQGRRDTGELFFGEGSRLTVL.